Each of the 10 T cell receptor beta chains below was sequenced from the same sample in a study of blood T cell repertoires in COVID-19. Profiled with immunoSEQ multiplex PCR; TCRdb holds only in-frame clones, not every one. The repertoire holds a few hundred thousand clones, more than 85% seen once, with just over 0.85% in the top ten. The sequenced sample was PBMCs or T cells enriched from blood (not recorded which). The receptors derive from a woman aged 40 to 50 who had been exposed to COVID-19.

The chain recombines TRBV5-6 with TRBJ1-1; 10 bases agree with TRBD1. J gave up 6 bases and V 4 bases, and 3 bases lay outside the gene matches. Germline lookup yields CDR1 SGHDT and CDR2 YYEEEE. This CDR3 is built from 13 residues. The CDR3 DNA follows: TGTGCCAGCAGCCGGGACAGGGGACCTGAAGCTTTCTTT. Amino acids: CASSRDRGPEAFF.

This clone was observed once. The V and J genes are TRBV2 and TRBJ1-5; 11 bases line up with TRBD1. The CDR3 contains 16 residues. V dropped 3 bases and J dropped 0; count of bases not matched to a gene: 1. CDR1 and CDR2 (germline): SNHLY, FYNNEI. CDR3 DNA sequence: TGTGCCAGCAGTGAGGACAGGGGGCTTAGCAATCAGCCCCAGCATTTT. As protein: CASSEDRGLSNQPQHF.

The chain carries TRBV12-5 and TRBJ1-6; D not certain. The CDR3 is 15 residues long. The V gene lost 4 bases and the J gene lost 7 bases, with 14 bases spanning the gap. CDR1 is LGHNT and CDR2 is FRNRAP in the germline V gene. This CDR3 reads CASGSTRGPNSPLHF. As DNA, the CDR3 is TGTGCTAGTGGTTCGACCAGAGGGCCAAATTCACCCCTCCACTTT.

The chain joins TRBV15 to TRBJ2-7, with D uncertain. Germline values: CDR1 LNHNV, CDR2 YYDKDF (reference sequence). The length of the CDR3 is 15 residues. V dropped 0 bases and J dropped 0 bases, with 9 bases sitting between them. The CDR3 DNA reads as TGTGCCACCAGCAGAGATGGCAGGCCCTCCTACGAGCAGTACTTC. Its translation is CATSRDGRPSYEQYF. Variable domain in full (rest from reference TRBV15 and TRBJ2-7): DAMVIQNPRYQVTQFGKPVTLSCSQTLNHNVMYWYQQKSSQAPKLLFHYYDKDFNNEADTPDNFQSRRPNTSFCFLDIRSPGLGDTAMYLCATSRDGRPSYEQYFGPGTRLTVT.

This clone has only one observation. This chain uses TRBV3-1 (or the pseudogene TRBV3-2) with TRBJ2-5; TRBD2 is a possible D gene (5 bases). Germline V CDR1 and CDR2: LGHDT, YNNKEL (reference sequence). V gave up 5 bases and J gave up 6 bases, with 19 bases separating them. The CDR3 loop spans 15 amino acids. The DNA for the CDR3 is TGTGCCAGCAGCAACGGGGATTCGTTTGATCAGACCCAGTACTTC. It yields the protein CASSNGDSFDQTQYF.

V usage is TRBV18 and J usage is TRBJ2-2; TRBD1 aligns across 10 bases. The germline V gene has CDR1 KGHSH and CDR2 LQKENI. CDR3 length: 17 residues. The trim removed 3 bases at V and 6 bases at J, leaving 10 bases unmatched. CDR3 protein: CASSPQPGQGSSGELFF. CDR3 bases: TGTGCCAGCTCACCCCAGCCGGGACAGGGGTCGTCCGGGGAGCTGTTTTTT.

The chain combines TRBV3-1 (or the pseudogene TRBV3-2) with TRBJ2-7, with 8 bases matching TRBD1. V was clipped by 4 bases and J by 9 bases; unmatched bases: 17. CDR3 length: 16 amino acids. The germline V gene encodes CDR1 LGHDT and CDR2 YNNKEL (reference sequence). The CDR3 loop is CASSPSDRGQISMQYF. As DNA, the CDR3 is TGTGCCAGCAGCCCGTCCGACAGGGGTCAAATATCGATGCAGTACTTC.

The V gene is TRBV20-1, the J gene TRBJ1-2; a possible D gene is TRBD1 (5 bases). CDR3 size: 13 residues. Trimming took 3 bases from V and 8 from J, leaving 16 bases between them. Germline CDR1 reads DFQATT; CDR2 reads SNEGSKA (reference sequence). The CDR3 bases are TGCAGTGCTAGTCTTCCAGGGCTCAAAGGCTACACCTTC. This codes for CSASLPGLKGYTF.

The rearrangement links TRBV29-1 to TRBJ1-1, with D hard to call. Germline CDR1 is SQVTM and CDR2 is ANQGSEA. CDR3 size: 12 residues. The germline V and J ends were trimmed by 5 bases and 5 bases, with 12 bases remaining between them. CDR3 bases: TGCAGCGTTCATGAGGGATGGACTGAAGCTTTCTTT. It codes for CSVHEGWTEAFF.

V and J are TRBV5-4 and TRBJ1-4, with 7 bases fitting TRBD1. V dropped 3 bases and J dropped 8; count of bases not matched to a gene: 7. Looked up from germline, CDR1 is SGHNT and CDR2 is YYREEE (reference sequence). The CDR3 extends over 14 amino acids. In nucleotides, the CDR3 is TGTGCCAGCAGCTCGGGACAGCGAGGCGAAAAACTGTTTTTT. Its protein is CASSSGQRGEKLFF.